This T cell receptor (beta chain) appears in the sequencing data of a study of blood T cell repertoires in COVID-19. Study-wide background: Acute-phase and convalescent COVID-19 samples originated in the United States, Italy and Spain. The analysed material was cDNA or gDNA that came from T cells, B-cell-depleted T cells, or PBMCs.

V was cut by 8 bases and J by 1 base, with 7 bases left in between. The V gene's germline CDR1 is WNHNN and CDR2 SYGVQD (reference sequence). CDR3 length: 12 amino acids. Original analysis: How many nucleated cells were present was estimated from reference gene primer amplification. This table comes from immunoSEQ multiplex PCR, and its TCRdb copy is limited to in-frame clones, with some not included. V and J calls and clone size are given by that table; D and trimming were obtained from the DNA. The data show fewer than 250,000 clones, with around 87% seen just once and about 2.9% held by the top ten.

The clonotype originates from a man between 60 and 70 years old with acute or convalescent COVID-19. The sequencing input was peripheral blood. V and J are TRBV10-1 and TRBJ2-3; TRBD1 is a possible D gene (5 bases). The CDR3 DNA follows: TGCGCCAGCGCCAGGGGCACAGATACGCAGTATTTT. Protein: CASARGTDTQYF.